The 3 T cell receptor beta chains below all came from one sample that was sequenced in a study of Ad26.COV2.S vaccination and SARS-CoV-2 variants. TCRdb keeps only in-frame clones here, not all; method: immunoSEQ multiplex PCR. The table records over 110,000 clones, 86% of them present only once. The sample in question was peripheral blood, obtained after recovery from COVID-19. These receptors were obtained from a human donor who had recovered from COVID-19.

The rearrangement uses TRBV7-2 and TRBJ1-1; D might be TRBD1 (5 bases). The CDR3 extends over 14 amino acids. Trimming left V 2 bases short and J 5 bases short, with 12 bases between. CDR1 is SGHTA, CDR2 FQGNSA, per germline. The CDR3, as DNA: TGTGCCAGCAGCTTAAACTCGGGACGGACTGAAGCTTTCTTT. Translating gives CASSLNSGRTEAFF.

The genes are TRBV28 and TRBJ2-2; D unclear. V was cut by 1 base and J by 5 bases, with 5 bases left in between. The CDR3 is 13 residues long. CDR1 is MDHEN, CDR2 SYDVKM, per germline. The CDR3: CASSLSLTGELFF. The DNA for the CDR3 is TGTGCCAGCAGTTTATCGCTAACCGGGGAGCTGTTTTTT. The full variable domain, rest sourced from reference TRBV28 and TRBJ2-2, is DVKVTQSSRYLVKRTGEKVFLECVQDMDHENMFWYRQDPGLGLRLIYFSYDVKMKEKGDIPEGYSVSREKKERFSLILESASTNQTSMYLCASSLSLTGELFFGEGSRLTVL.

The chain links TRBV30 to TRBJ1-5; tentative D call: TRBD1 (6 bases). The V end lost 5 bases, the J end lost 4 bases, and 27 bases lay between the germline ends. The CDR3 is 18 amino acids. Germline CDR1 is GTSNPN and CDR2 is SVGIG (reference sequence). This chain's CDR3 is CAWGTGTPGFVGNQPQHF. Written as DNA, the CDR3 is TGTGCCTGGGGAACCGGGACACCAGGTTTTGTAGGGAATCAGCCCCAGCATTTT.